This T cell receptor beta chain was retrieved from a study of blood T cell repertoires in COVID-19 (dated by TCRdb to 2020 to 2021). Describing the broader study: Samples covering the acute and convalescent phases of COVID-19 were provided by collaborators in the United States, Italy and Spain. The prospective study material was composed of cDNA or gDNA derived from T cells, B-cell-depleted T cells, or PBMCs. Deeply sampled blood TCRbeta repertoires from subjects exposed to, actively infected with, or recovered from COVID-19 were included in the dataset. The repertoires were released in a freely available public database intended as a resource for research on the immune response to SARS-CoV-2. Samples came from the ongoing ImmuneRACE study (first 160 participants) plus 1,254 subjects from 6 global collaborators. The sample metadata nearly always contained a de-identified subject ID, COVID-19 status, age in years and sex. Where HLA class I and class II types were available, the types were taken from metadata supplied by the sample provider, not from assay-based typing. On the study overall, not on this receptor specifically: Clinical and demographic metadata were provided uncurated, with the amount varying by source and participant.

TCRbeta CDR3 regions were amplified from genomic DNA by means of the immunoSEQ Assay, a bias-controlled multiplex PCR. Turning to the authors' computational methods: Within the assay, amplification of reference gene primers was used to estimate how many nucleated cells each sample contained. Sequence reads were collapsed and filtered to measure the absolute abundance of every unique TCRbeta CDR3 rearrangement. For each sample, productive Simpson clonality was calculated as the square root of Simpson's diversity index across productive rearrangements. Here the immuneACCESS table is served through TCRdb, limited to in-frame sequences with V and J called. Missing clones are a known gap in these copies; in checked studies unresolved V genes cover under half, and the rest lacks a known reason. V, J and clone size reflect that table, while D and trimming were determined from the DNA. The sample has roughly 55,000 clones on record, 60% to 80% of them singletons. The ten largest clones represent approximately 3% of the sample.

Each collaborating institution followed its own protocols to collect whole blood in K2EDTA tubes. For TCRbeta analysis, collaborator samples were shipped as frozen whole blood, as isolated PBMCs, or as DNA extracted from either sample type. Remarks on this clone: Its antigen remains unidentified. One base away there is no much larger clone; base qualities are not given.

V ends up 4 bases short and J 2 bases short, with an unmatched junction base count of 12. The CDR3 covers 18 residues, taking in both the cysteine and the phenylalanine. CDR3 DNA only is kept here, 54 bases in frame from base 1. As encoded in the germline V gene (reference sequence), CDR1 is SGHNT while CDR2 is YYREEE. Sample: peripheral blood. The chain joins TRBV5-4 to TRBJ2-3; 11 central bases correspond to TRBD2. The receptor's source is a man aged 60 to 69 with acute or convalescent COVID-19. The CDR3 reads CASSLPFSGGAITDTQYF. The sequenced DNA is TGTGCCAGCAGCCTCCCCTTTAGCGGGGGGGCCATCACAGATACGCAGTATTTT.